A selection of T cell receptor beta chains follows, all from one sample in a study of blood T cell repertoires in COVID-19. Libraries were prepared by immunoSEQ multiplex PCR; TCRdb keeps only in-frame clonotypes and omits some of them. The sample yields more than 80,000 clones, around 81% seen once. Sequenced input: peripheral blood. The receptors stem from a woman in her seventies with acute or convalescent COVID-19. CDR3s include the opening cysteine and the closing phenylalanine or tryptophan. The D gene is left open where the match is weak. Not all rows give a size; the values are once, few, many and, for expanded clones, a class.

D gene	V gene	J gene	clone size	CDR3 protein	CDR3 DNA
NA	TRBV9	TRBJ2-1	NA	CASSVAPTSSNEQFF	TGTGCCAGCAGCGTAGCCCCGACTAGTTCCAATGAGCAGTTCTTC
NA	TRBV3-1/TRBV3-2	TRBJ2-1	few	CASSQGPLSNEQFF	TGTGCCAGCAGCCAGGGGCCTTTATCCAATGAGCAGTTCTTC
TRBD2	TRBV5-6	TRBJ2-1	NA	CASSAIIAGRDEQFF	TGTGCCAGCAGCGCAATTATAGCGGGGAGGGATGAGCAGTTCTTC
NA	TRBV28	TRBJ1-2	NA	CASSLLRDGYTF	TGTGCCAGCAGTTTATTGAGAGATGGCTACACCTTC
NA	TRBV19	TRBJ2-5	NA	CATRIFRGGQETQYF	TGTGCCACCCGGATCTTTAGGGGGGGCCAAGAGACCCAGTACTTC
NA	TRBV20-1	TRBJ2-1	NA	CSASPYSSNEQFF	TGCAGTGCTAGTCCTTATTCCTCGAATGAGCAGTTCTTC
NA	TRBV24-1	TRBJ2-1	NA	CATSDGPSSYNEQFF	TGTGCCACCAGTGATGGGCCGAGCTCCTACAATGAGCAGTTCTTC
TRBD1	TRBV5-4	TRBJ2-5	NA	CASSFGTGGETQYF	TGTGCCAGCAGCTTTGGGACAGGAGGAGAGACCCAGTACTTC
NA	TRBV5-1	TRBJ2-1	NA	CASSLALGSGNEQFF	TGCGCCAGCAGCTTGGCCCTCGGCAGCGGTAATGAGCAGTTCTTC
NA	TRBV12-2	TRBJ1-3	NA	CASRPKNGVIGNTIYF	TGTGCAAGTCGCCCGAAGAACGGGGTCATTGGAAACACCATATATTTT
TRBD1	TRBV5-1	TRBJ1-1	NA	CASSPEGGQNTEAFF	TGCGCCAGCAGCCCGGAAGGGGGCCAAAACACTGAAGCTTTCTTT
TRBD1	TRBV9	TRBJ2-2	NA	CASSVGGTGSTGELFF	TGTGCCAGCAGCGTAGGAGGGACAGGGTCCACCGGGGAGCTGTTTTTT